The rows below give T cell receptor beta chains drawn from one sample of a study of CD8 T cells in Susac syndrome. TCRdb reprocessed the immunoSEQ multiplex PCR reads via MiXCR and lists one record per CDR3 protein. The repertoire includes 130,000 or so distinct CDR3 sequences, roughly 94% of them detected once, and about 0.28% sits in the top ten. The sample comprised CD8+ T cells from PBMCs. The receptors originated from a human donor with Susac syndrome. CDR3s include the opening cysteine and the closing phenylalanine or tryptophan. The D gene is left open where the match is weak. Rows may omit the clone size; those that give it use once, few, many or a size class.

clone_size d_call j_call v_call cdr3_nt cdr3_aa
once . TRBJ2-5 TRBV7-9 TGTGCCAGCAGCCCCTACCAAGGGCCTAAGGAGACCCAGTACTTC CASSPYQGPKETQYF
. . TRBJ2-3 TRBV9 TGTGCCAGCAGCGTAAGGTCCGGGGAGAGCACAGATACGCAGTATTTT CASSVRSGESTDTQYF
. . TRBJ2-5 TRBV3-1 TGTGCCAGCAGCCAGGGCGCACAAGAGACCCAGTACTTC CASSQGAQETQYF
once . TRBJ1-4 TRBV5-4 TGTGCCAGCACCCCTGGGGGGGAAAAACTGTTTTTT CASTPGGEKLFF
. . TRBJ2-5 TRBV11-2 TGTGCCAGCAGCTTAGGGAGGGGGAAAGAGACCCAGTACTTC CASSLGRGKETQYF
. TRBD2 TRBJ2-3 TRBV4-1 TGCGCCAGCTCCCGGACTAGCCGGGCAGATACGCAGTATTTT CASSRTSRADTQYF
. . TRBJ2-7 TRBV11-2 TGTGCCAGCAGCTTACGGTCCTACGAGCAGTACTTC CASSLRSYEQYF
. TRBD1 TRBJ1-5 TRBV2 TGTGCCAGCAGTGAAGGGACAGGTAATCAGCCCCAGCATTTT CASSEGTGNQPQHF
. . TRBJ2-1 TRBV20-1 TGCAGTGCTAGAGCCCCAGGCGAGCAGTTCTTC CSARAPGEQFF
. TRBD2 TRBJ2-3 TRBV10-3 TGTGCCATCAAGACTAGCGGACAAGAACACACAGATACGCAGTATTTT CAIKTSGQEHTDTQYF
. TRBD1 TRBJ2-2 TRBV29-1 TGCAGCGTTCCCGGGACAGGCGGCGGGGAGCTGTTTTTT CSVPGTGGGELFF
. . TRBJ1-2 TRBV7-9 TGTGCCAGCAGTTCGGGGGAGGAATATGGCTACACCTTC CASSSGEEYGYTF
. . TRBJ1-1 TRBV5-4 TGTGCCAGCAGCCCAACCTCCGGTGAAGCTTTCTTT CASSPTSGEAFF
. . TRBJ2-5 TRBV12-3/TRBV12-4 TGTGCCAGCAGTTCCGGGATCTTCCAAGAGACCCAGTACTTC CASSSGIFQETQYF
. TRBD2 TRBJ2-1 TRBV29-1 TGCAGCTCCCGAGGAAGTAGCGGGGGGGCGAAGGACAATGAGCAGTTCTTC CSSRGSSGGAKDNEQFF
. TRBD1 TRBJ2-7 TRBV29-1 TGCAGCGTTGAAGCGGGACAGGGAGAGTACGAGCAGTACTTC CSVEAGQGEYEQYF
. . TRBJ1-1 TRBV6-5 TGTGCCAGCAGTTGGACCACTGGCACTGAAGCTTTCTTT CASSWTTGTEAFF
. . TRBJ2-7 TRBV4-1 TGCGCCAGCAGCCAAGGGGGATGGGGGGAGCAGTACTTC CASSQGGWGEQYF
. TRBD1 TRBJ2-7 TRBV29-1 TGCAGCGTAGAAACCGGGACAGAAGGATACGAGCAGTACTTC CSVETGTEGYEQYF
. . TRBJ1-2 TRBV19 TGTGCCAGTAGACCGGCCGGGACATGGAATGGCTACACCTTC CASRPAGTWNGYTF
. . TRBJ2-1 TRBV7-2 TGTGCCAGCAGCTTAGACGGCAAGGAGTCCTACAATGAGCAGTTCTTC CASSLDGKESYNEQFF
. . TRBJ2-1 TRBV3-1 TGTGCCAGCAGCCAAGATCACGGCTATGAGCAGTTCTTC CASSQDHGYEQFF
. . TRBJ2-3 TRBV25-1 TGTGCCAGCAGTGAATGGGGACCTCTGGGGGACGCAGATACGCAGTATTTT CASSEWGPLGDADTQYF
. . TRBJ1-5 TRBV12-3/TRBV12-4 TGTGCCAGCAGCAGCGGCAGGGGAAGGGGTCAGCCCCAGCATTTT CASSSGRGRGQPQHF
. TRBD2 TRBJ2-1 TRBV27 TGTGCCAGCAGTCCGGGACTAGCGGCCAATGAGCAGTTCTTC CASSPGLAANEQFF
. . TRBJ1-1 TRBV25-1 TGTGCCAGCAGTGGGTGGGTAAGACACCACACTGAAGCTTTCTTT CASSGWVRHHTEAFF
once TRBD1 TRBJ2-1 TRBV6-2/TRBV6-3 TGTGCCAGCAGTTGGCGGACAGGGGGCTGGGGTGAGCAGTTCTTC CASSWRTGGWGEQFF
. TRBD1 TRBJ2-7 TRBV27 TGTGCCAGCATCGATCACTCGCAGGGGGCGCGGGAGCAGTACTTC CASIDHSQGAREQYF
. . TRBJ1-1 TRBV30 TGTGCCTGGAATCTTGGGTCGAACACTGAAGCTTTCTTT CAWNLGSNTEAFF
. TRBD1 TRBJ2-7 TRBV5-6 TGTGCCAGCAGTACTCGGACAGGGCCATACGAGCAGTACTTC CASSTRTGPYEQYF
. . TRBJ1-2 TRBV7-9 TGTGCCAGCAGCTCGTCCGGTGGCTACACCTTC CASSSSGGYTF
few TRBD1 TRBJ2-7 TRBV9 TGTGCCAGCAGTAGCGGACAGGGGGTAACCTACGAGCAGTACTTC CASSSGQGVTYEQYF